The 32 T cell receptor beta chains below all came from one sample that was sequenced in a study of T cell responses to AZD1222 COVID-19 vaccine (dated by TCRdb to about 2021). In the paper's terms, the time point label means: baseline before first vaccination. To prepare the library, the immunoSEQ multiplex PCR assay was applied. TCRdb carries this immuneACCESS record with in-frame sequences only. Its versions omit some clonotypes, under half of them owing to an unresolved V gene in the studies checked, with the rest unexplained. The sample yields about 170,000 clones; roughly 90% were counted once. The ten most abundant clones make up 1.5% to 2% of the sample. This specimen was peripheral blood, taken on day 0 of AZD1222 vaccination. The receptors originated from an adult in good health.

CDR3 in amino acids: CASSGYRATNEKLFF. The CDR3 bases are TGTGCCAGCAGTGGGTACAGGGCAACTAATGAAAAACTGTTTTTT. The rearrangement links TRBV2 to TRBJ1-4; D possibly corresponds to TRBD1 (6 bases). The CDR3 spans 15 residues. Germline CDR1 reads SNHLY; CDR2 reads FYNNEI. The V and J ends lost 4 bases and 0 bases respectively, with 9 bases between them.

The chain is built from TRBV4-1 and TRBJ1-2; tentatively, D is TRBD1 (6 bases). The V gene's germline CDR1 is MGHRA and CDR2 YSYEKL. V lost 4 bases and J 5 bases, leaving 17 bases between the germline ends. This CDR3 spans 15 amino acids. The DNA of the CDR3 is TGCGCCAGCAGCCGAAACCGGGACAACTTTTATGGCTACACCTTC. Translation: CASSRNRDNFYGYTF.

As concerns this clone: Other DNA sequences of this sample code for an identical CDR3. The chain is built from TRBV7-9 and TRBJ2-3; 14 bases are shared with TRBD2. The CDR3 has 17 amino acids. Germline V gene lookup returns CDR1 SEHNR and CDR2 FQNEAQ (reference sequence). The junction had 7 bases not matched to a gene; V was cut back by 5 bases and J by 3 bases. The CDR3 nucleotides are TGTGCCAGCAGCCCGGGACTAGCGGGGGCAAGGACAGATACGCAGTATTTT. Translating it yields CASSPGLAGARTDTQYF.

This chain uses TRBV7-9 with TRBJ1-1, with D unclear. Germline lookup yields CDR1 SEHNR and CDR2 FQNEAQ (reference sequence). The V end was cut by 1 base, the J end by 3 bases, with 6 bases between. The CDR3 loop spans 13 amino acids. CDR3 residues: CASSLVPDTEAFF. The CDR3 nucleotides read TGTGCCAGCAGCTTAGTACCTGACACTGAAGCTTTCTTT. The whole variable domain, filled in from reference TRBV7-9 and TRBJ1-1, reads DTGVSQNPRHKITKRGQNVTFRCDPISEHNRLYWYRQTLGQGPEFLTYFQNEAQLEKSRLLSDRFSAERPKGSFSTLEIQRTEQGDSAMYLCASSLVPDTEAFFGQGTRLTVV.

A single count supports this clone. This sequence joins TRBV2 and TRBJ1-6; TRBD1 matches 7 bases. Trimming took 6 bases from V and 7 from J; bases not matched to a gene: 6. Germline-derived CDR1 and CDR2 are SNHLY and FYNNEI. The CDR3 is made up of 14 amino acids. CDR3 protein: CASSFRDRNSPLHF. The CDR3 nucleotides are TGTGCCAGCAGCTTCCGGGACAGAAATTCACCCCTCCACTTT.

V gene TRBV7-2 combines with J gene TRBJ2-1, with 13 positions matching TRBD2. Germline lookup yields CDR1 SGHTA and CDR2 FQGNSA. The CDR3 consists of 15 residues. V lost 3 bases to trimming and J lost 7 bases; unmatched junction nucleotides: 3. This chain's CDR3 is CASSLGLAGLNEQFF. The CDR3, as DNA: TGTGCCAGCAGCTTGGGACTAGCGGGGTTAAATGAGCAGTTCTTC.

The chain employs TRBV6-5 and TRBJ2-7, with D perhaps TRBD1 or TRBD2 (6 bases each). In germline, CDR1 is MNHEY, CDR2 SVGAGI. Trimming left V 6 bases short and J 2 bases short, with 17 bases between. The CDR3 extends over 15 amino acids. The CDR3: CASRSPGAGAYEQYF. The CDR3 bases are TGTGCCAGCAGATCGCCGGGGGCAGGGGCCTACGAGCAGTACTTC.

V usage is TRBV2 and J usage is TRBJ2-7; the match to TRBD1 covers 9 bases. Germline loops: CDR1 SNHLY, CDR2 FYNNEI. Unmatched junction bases numbered 9, after V lost 3 bases and J lost 6 bases. The CDR3 loop spans 15 amino acids. CDR3 in amino acids: CASSDWDRALGEQYF. CDR3 nucleotides: TGTGCCAGCAGTGATTGGGACAGGGCGCTTGGCGAGCAGTACTTC.

The chain employs TRBV11-2 and TRBJ1-3, with D possibly matching TRBD1 (5 bases). V lost 2 bases and J 8 bases, leaving 16 bases between the germline ends. Germline values: CDR1 SGHAT, CDR2 FQNNGV. This CDR3 has 15 amino acids. The CDR3, as DNA: TGTGCCAGCAGCTTAACGCCCGGGGTCAGGGACACCATATATTTT. Translating it yields CASSLTPGVRDTIYF.

This clone was recorded only once. The chain uses TRBV3-1 (or the pseudogene TRBV3-2) and TRBJ2-2; the D call may be TRBD1 or TRBD2 (5 bases each). Germline lookup yields CDR1 LGHDT and CDR2 YNNKEL (reference sequence). V was pared by 2 bases and J by 5 bases, with 9 bases between. The CDR3 extends over 14 amino acids. CDR3 nucleotide sequence: TGTGCCAGCAGCCAACAGGGACCTACCGGGGAGCTGTTTTTT. The encoded protein is CASSQQGPTGELFF.

The rearrangement links TRBV7-2 to TRBJ2-7; D may be TRBD2 (7 bases). The CDR3 covers 15 residues. V was shortened by 7 bases and J by 4 bases, with 20 bases between the two germline ends. CDR1 SGHTA and CDR2 FQGNSA come from the germline V gene. As DNA, the CDR3 is TGTGCCAGCACCCGAACGGGGGCGGGGGTGTACGAGCAGTACTTC. It codes for CASTRTGAGVYEQYF.

This rearrangement joins TRBV19 to TRBJ2-6, with a weak D call TRBD1 (6 bases). This CDR3 has 15 amino acids. V shed 6 bases and J shed 2 bases, with 11 bases lying between them. Germline assignment: CDR1 LNHDA and CDR2 SQIVND (reference sequence). In nucleotides, the CDR3 is TGTGCCAGTAGGCTCCAGGGGACTGGGGCCAACGTCCTGACTTTC. It specifies CASRLQGTGANVLTF. Drawing the rest from reference TRBV19 and TRBJ2-6, the complete variable domain is DGGITQSPKYLFRKEGQNVTLSCEQNLNHDAMYWYRQDPGQGLRLIYYSQIVNDFQKGDIAEGYSVSREKKESFPLTVTSAQKNPTAFYLCASRLQGTGANVLTFGAGSRLTVL.

This clone was found once. This chain joins TRBV18 and TRBJ2-1, with TRBD1 matching 8 bases. The trim removed 6 bases at V and 9 bases at J, leaving 7 bases unmatched. CDR1 KGHSH and CDR2 LQKENI come from the germline V gene. CDR3 size: 13 residues. The CDR3 spells CASSLRTGLEQFF. The CDR3 DNA follows: TGTGCCAGCTCGTTAAGGACAGGGCTTGAGCAGTTCTTC. The full variable domain, rest sourced from reference TRBV18 and TRBJ2-1, is NAGVMQNPRHLVRRRGQEARLRCSPMKGHSHVYWYRQLPEEGLKFMVYLQKENIIDESGMPKERFSAEFPKEGPSILRIQQVVRGDSAAYFCASSLRTGLEQFFGPGTRLTVL.

The chain is built from TRBV7-3 and TRBJ2-5; D is undetermined. CDR3 length: 13 residues. V dropped 4 bases and J dropped 0 bases, with 6 bases sitting between them. Germline values: CDR1 SGHTA, CDR2 FQGTGA. The CDR3 here is CASSSLYQETQYF. In DNA, the CDR3 is TGTGCCAGCAGCTCTCTCTACCAAGAGACCCAGTACTTC.

J is TRBJ2-2 and V is TRBV7-8; no reliable D call. Germline CDR1 is SGHVS and CDR2 is FQNEAQ. Trimming pared 3 bases from V and 6 bases from J, leaving 11 bases between. The CDR3 loop spans 14 amino acids. The CDR3 sequence: CASSFSISAGELFF. In DNA form, the CDR3 reads TGTGCCAGCAGCTTTAGCATATCGGCCGGGGAGCTGTTTTTT.

This chain links TRBV11-2 with TRBJ2-7; D assignment may be TRBD1 or TRBD2 (6 bases each). The CDR3 has 14 residues. V lost 5 bases and J lost 3, with 14 bases in between. Germline CDR1 and CDR2: SGHAT and FQNNGV. CDR3: CASSPGGGDYEQYF. CDR3 nucleotides: TGTGCCAGCAGCCCCGGAGGGGGAGACTACGAGCAGTACTTC.

The gene calls are TRBV2 and TRBJ1-2, with 8 bases identical to TRBD1. Germline-derived CDR1 and CDR2 are SNHLY and FYNNEI. With V trimmed by 6 bases and J by 5 bases, 8 bases remained unmatched. The CDR3 totals 14 residues. The DNA for the CDR3 is TGTGCCAGCAGGGGAGGGACAGGTGAATATGGCTACACCTTC. Translated: CASRGGTGEYGYTF.

CDR3 sequence (DNA): TGTGCCAGCAGCGCCTCGGGACGACCTAACTATGGCTACACCTTC. Protein: CASSASGRPNYGYTF. The rearrangement uses TRBV11-2 and TRBJ1-2, with TRBD1 as a possible D gene (5 bases). CDR1 and CDR2 (germline): SGHAT, FQNNGV. The V end lost 5 bases, the J end lost 0 bases, and 13 bases lay between the germline ends. This CDR3 has 15 residues.

This clone appeared once. CDR3 protein: CASSRRTSGRIDEQFF. The CDR3 bases are TGTGCCAGCAGCCGTCGGACTAGCGGGAGAATCGATGAGCAGTTCTTC. The V and J genes are TRBV11-2 and TRBJ2-1; 13 positions agree with TRBD2. The CDR3 is 16 residues long. V trimming: 5 bases; J trimming: 8 bases; junction bases outside the gene matches: 9. Germline V CDR1 and CDR2: SGHAT, FQNNGV. Supplemented by reference TRBV11-2 and TRBJ2-1, the full variable domain reads EAGVAQSPRYKIIEKRQSVAFWCNPISGHATLYWYQQILGQGPKLLIQFQNNGVVDDSQLPKDRFSAERLKGVDSTLKIQPAKLEDSAVYLCASSRRTSGRIDEQFFGPGTRLTVL.

For this clone: Different DNA sequences within this sample yield the same CDR3. CDR3 loop: CATSGGGNQPQHF. In nucleotides, the CDR3 is TGTGCCACCAGTGGGGGGGGCAATCAGCCCCAGCATTTT. The chain combines TRBV24-1 with TRBJ1-5; D might be TRBD1 (5 bases). Between the trimmed V and J ends, which lost 5 bases and 2 bases, there was a span of 6 bases. Per the germline V gene, CDR1 is KGHDR and CDR2 is SFDVKD. The CDR3 covers 13 residues.

CDR3 in DNA: TGTGCCAGCAGTTTATCCACTCAGGGGGTGGTTACCAGTAGTTCTGGGGCCAACGTCCTGACTTTC. Protein: CASSLSTQGVVTSSSGANVLTF. The chain joins TRBV27 to TRBJ2-6; TRBD1 agrees at 7 bases. This CDR3 spans 22 amino acids. The germline V gene has CDR1 MNHEY and CDR2 SMNVEV (reference sequence). With V trimmed by 0 bases and J by 1 base, 18 bases remained unmatched.

The CDR3 DNA reads as TGTGCCAGCAGCCGCCCCGGGAGAGCTAACTATGGCTACACCTTC. It is translated as CASSRPGRANYGYTF. The J gene is TRBJ1-2, the V gene TRBV5-6; D call uncertain. Germline V gives CDR1 SGHDT, CDR2 YYEEEE. Trimming pared 4 bases from V and 0 bases from J, leaving 13 bases between. This CDR3 is built from 15 residues. The full variable domain, its missing parts supplied by reference TRBV5-6 and TRBJ1-2, is DAGVTQSPTHLIKTRGQQVTLRCSPKSGHDTVSWYQQALGQGPQFIFQYYEEEERQRGNFPDRFSGHQFPNYSSELNVNALLLGDSALYLCASSRPGRANYGYTFGSGTRLTVV.

As for this clone: Other DNA sequences of this sample code for an identical CDR3. V gene TRBV5-1 combines with J gene TRBJ1-2; D remains unclear. The CDR3 spans 14 residues. CDR1 and CDR2 (germline): SGHRS, YFSETQ. Trimming removed 0 bases at V and 0 bases at J, with 6 bases between. The CDR3 here is CASSLEGPNYGYTF. The DNA for the CDR3 is TGCGCCAGCAGCTTGGAAGGACCTAACTATGGCTACACCTTC.

This chain joins TRBV29-1 and TRBJ1-2; 9 bases are a match to TRBD1. V gave up 4 bases and J gave up 3 bases; unmatched junction bases: 6. This CDR3 has 14 amino acids. Germline V CDR1 and CDR2: SQVTM, ANQGSEA. CDR3 amino acids: CSVGLTGGDYGYTF. In DNA form, the CDR3 reads TGCAGCGTTGGTCTAACAGGGGGCGACTATGGCTACACCTTC. The full variable domain, with the rest looked up from reference TRBV29-1 and TRBJ1-2, is SAVISQKPSRDICQRGTSLTIQCQVDSQVTMMFWYRQQPGQSLTLIATANQGSEATYESGFVIDKFPISRPNLTFSTLTVSNMSPEDSSIYLCSVGLTGGDYGYTFGSGTRLTVV.

Only a few counts were recorded for this clone. The rearrangement links TRBV12-5 to TRBJ1-2; 7 bases are shared with TRBD1. Germline lookup yields CDR1 LGHNT and CDR2 FRNRAP. CDR3 size: 15 residues. The J segment lost 5 bases and the V segment lost 1 base, leaving 7 bases of the junction unmatched. CDR3 DNA: TGTGCTAGTGGTTTGGAAGCCGGGACAGCTTATGGCTACACCTTC. Protein product: CASGLEAGTAYGYTF.

The CDR3 spells CASSGGQDRYNEQFF. The CDR3 coding sequence is TGTGCCAGCAGCGGTGGACAGGACCGATACAATGAGCAGTTCTTC. The chain combines TRBV2 with TRBJ2-1; the match to TRBD1 covers 7 bases. V lost 6 bases and J lost 4; bases outside the gene matches: 9. The length of the CDR3 is 15 residues. CDR1 is SNHLY and CDR2 is FYNNEI in the germline V gene.

V is TRBV10-2 and J is TRBJ2-4, with TRBD2 matching 8 bases. Germline trimming cut 2 bases from V and 0 bases from J; bases unmatched to any gene: 3. CDR3 length equals 16 residues. Germline values: CDR1 WSHSY, CDR2 SAAADI. The CDR3 DNA reads as TGCGCCAGCAGTGAGCCACGGGGGGGAGCCAAAAACATTCAGTACTTC. This gives the protein CASSEPRGGAKNIQYF.

The chain links TRBV2 to TRBJ1-1; weak D call: TRBD1 (6 bases). Looked up from germline, CDR1 is SNHLY and CDR2 is FYNNEI. V was clipped by 6 bases and J by 2 bases, with 22 bases between them. This CDR3 contains 17 residues. The CDR3 is CASRGWGHETPNTEAFF. In DNA form, the CDR3 reads TGTGCCAGCAGGGGGTGGGGACACGAAACCCCTAACACTGAAGCTTTCTTT. The full variable domain, completed using reference TRBV2 and TRBJ1-1, is EPEVTQTPSHQVTQMGQEVILRCVPISNHLYFYWYRQILGQKVEFLVSFYNNEISEKSEIFDDQFSVERPDGSNFTLKIRSTKLEDSAMYFCASRGWGHETPNTEAFFGQGTRLTVV.

This clone was seen just once. The chain links TRBV15 to TRBJ1-2, with unresolved D. The ends were cut back, 1 base at V and 8 bases at J, with 14 bases in the middle. Germline V lookup: CDR1 LNHNV, CDR2 YYDKDF (reference sequence). CDR3 length equals 14 residues. CDR3 sequence: CATSRGEATGGYTF. The CDR3, as DNA: TGTGCCACCAGCAGAGGAGAGGCGACGGGCGGCTACACCTTC.

The chain joins TRBV18 to TRBJ2-5; 13 bases match TRBD2. Germline CDR1 is KGHSH and CDR2 is LQKENI. V dropped 3 bases and J dropped 0; count of bases not matched to a gene: 7. This CDR3 has 18 amino acids. CDR3: CASSPRTSGSLDQETQYF. CDR3 bases: TGTGCCAGCTCACCTAGGACTAGCGGGAGCTTAGACCAAGAGACCCAGTACTTC.

CDR3 sequence reads: CASSLRATANTGELFF. CDR3 nucleotides: TGTGCCAGCAGCTTGAGGGCTACAGCGAACACCGGGGAGCTGTTTTTT. The genes are TRBV5-6 and TRBJ2-2; no reliable D call. Germline V gene data show CDR1 as SGHDT and CDR2 as YYEEEE. This CDR3 spans 16 amino acids. V was pared by 1 base and J by 0 bases, with 10 bases between.

V is TRBV6-4 and J is TRBJ2-1, with 12 bases aligning to TRBD2. CDR1 MRHNA and CDR2 SNTAGT come from the germline V gene. Trimming removed 5 bases from V and 7 bases from J; junction bases left unmatched: 15. The CDR3 spans 18 residues. CDR3 DNA sequence: TGTGCCAGCAGTCGTAATCCTCTAGCGGGGGGGGAAATGAATGAGCAGTTCTTC. Protein product: CASSRNPLAGGEMNEQFF.